Listed below are T cell receptor beta chains from one sample, sequenced in a study of T cells in localized non-small cell lung cancer. Profiled with immunoSEQ multiplex PCR; TCRdb holds only in-frame clones, not every one. The repertoire holds 50,000 to 55,000 clones, with approximately 88% as singletons. Sequenced material: peripheral blood mononuclear cells, taken before any cancer treatment. The origin of the receptors is a man aged 35 to 70 with stage III lung adenocarcinoma. Both conserved end residues are part of each CDR3. The D gene is left open where the match is weak. Part of the rows lack a size; the others show once, few, many or a class for expanded clones.

cdr3_length	d_call	j_call	v_call	clone_size	cdr3_aa	cdr3_nt
15	.	TRBJ1-5	TRBV6-6	.	CASSQEVHSNQPQHF	TGTGCCAGCAGTCAGGAGGTCCATAGCAATCAGCCCCAGCATTTT
14	TRBD1	TRBJ1-5	TRBV4-3	.	CASSLGTGYQPQHF	TGCGCCAGCAGCCTAGGGACAGGGTATCAGCCCCAGCATTTT
13	.	TRBJ2-7	TRBV7-9	once	CASSFGKIYEQYF	TGTGCCAGCAGCTTCGGCAAGATATACGAGCAGTACTTC
12	.	TRBJ2-7	TRBV30	few	CAWSEVSYEQYF	TGTGCCTGGAGCGAAGTCTCCTACGAGCAGTACTTC
15	TRBD1	TRBJ1-6	TRBV5-1	once	CASSRTGTGDSPLHF	TGCGCCAGCAGCCGGACCGGGACAGGGGATTCACCCCTCCACTTT
14	.	TRBJ1-1	TRBV11-3	.	CASSLGWGHTEAFF	TGTGCCAGCAGCTTAGGCTGGGGGCACACTGAAGCTTTCTTT
15	.	TRBJ2-7	TRBV6-5	.	CASSYSAFLDYEQYF	TGTGCCAGCAGTTACTCGGCTTTTTTGGACTACGAGCAGTACTTC
16	TRBD1	TRBJ1-4	TRBV6-5	.	CASSYSTGGRNEKLFF	TGTGCCAGCAGTTACTCGACAGGGGGCCGAAATGAAAAACTGTTTTTT
17	TRBD2	TRBJ2-3	TRBV19	.	CASSIDGTSGSTDTQYF	TGTGCCAGTAGTATAGATGGGACTAGCGGGAGCACAGATACGCAGTATTTT
14	.	TRBJ1-1	TRBV27	.	CASSSRRGGTEAFF	TGTGCCAGCAGTTCCCGGCGAGGGGGCACTGAAGCTTTCTTT
15	.	TRBJ2-7	TRBV9	once	CASSVDKSGPYEQYF	TGTGCCAGCAGCGTAGATAAATCGGGGCCCTACGAGCAGTACTTC
12	.	TRBJ2-7	TRBV11-2	.	CASSLGPHEQYF	TGTGCCAGCAGCTTAGGCCCCCACGAGCAGTACTTC
20	TRBD2	TRBJ2-3	TRBV16	.	CASSQSGGSSASGTTDTQYF	TGTGCCAGCAGCCAATCGGGGGGAAGTTCGGCTAGCGGGACTACAGATACGCAGTATTTT
13	.	TRBJ1-2	TRBV5-6	.	CASSETSWVGYTF	TGTGCCAGCAGCGAAACTTCATGGGTTGGCTACACCTTC
12	.	TRBJ1-1	TRBV7-9	.	CASRGMAAEAFF	TGTGCCAGCCGGGGGATGGCCGCTGAAGCTTTCTTT
14	TRBD2	TRBJ2-7	TRBV30	.	CAWRPPGLAHEQYF	TGTGCCTGGAGGCCGCCGGGACTAGCTCACGAGCAGTACTTC
15	.	TRBJ1-1	TRBV11-2	.	CASSLRSEPSAEAFF	TGTGCCAGCAGCTTAAGGTCAGAACCCAGCGCTGAAGCTTTCTTT
15	TRBD2	TRBJ2-1	TRBV5-1	.	CASSFFSGSYNEQFF	TGCGCCAGCAGCTTCTTCAGCGGGAGCTACAATGAGCAGTTCTTC
15	TRBD1	TRBJ2-7	TRBV5-1	.	CASSQGQGNIYEQYF	TGCGCCAGCAGCCAGGGACAGGGAAACATCTACGAGCAGTACTTC
15	.	TRBJ1-2	TRBV27	once	CASSLSTRGTYGYTF	TGTGCCAGCAGTTTATCAACGAGGGGGACCTATGGCTACACCTTC
14	.	TRBJ1-5	TRBV27	.	CASAPDTSRQPQHF	TGTGCCAGCGCCCCGGACACTTCTCGTCAGCCCCAGCATTTT
16	.	TRBJ2-4	TRBV19	.	CASSISRARGADIQYF	TGTGCCAGTAGTATAAGCAGAGCAAGGGGAGCGGACATTCAGTACTTC
13	TRBD1	TRBJ1-2	TRBV4-2	few	CASSWTGGDGYTF	TGTGCCAGCAGCTGGACAGGGGGGGATGGCTACACCTTC
14	.	TRBJ1-3	TRBV30	few	CAFRTGGSGNTIYF	TGTGCCTTTAGGACGGGGGGCTCTGGAAACACCATATATTTT
13	.	TRBJ2-5	TRBV29-1	.	CSVDGTAQETQYF	TGCAGCGTTGACGGGACGGCCCAAGAGACCCAGTACTTC
14	.	TRBJ1-4	TRBV7-2	.	CASSLVRGNEKLFF	TGTGCCAGCAGCTTAGTGAGGGGGAATGAAAAACTGTTTTTT
16	.	TRBJ1-4	TRBV6-5	.	CASSYWAADRSEKLFF	TGTGCCAGCAGTTACTGGGCGGCTGATAGGTCCGAAAAACTGTTTTTT
14	.	TRBJ1-2	TRBV10-1	once	CAQTPGRSNYGYTF	TGCGCCCAGACCCCAGGGCGAAGTAACTATGGCTACACCTTC
12	.	TRBJ2-7	TRBV7-9	.	CASSTDPYEQYF	TGTGCCAGCAGCACGGACCCCTACGAGCAGTACTTC
13	.	TRBJ2-7	TRBV5-1	.	CASSSNQGDEQYF	TGCGCCAGCAGCTCCAATCAAGGCGACGAGCAGTACTTC
16	.	TRBJ1-2	TRBV4-3	.	CASSPTSSTSGYGYTF	TGCGCCAGCAGCCCCACCTCGTCGACGTCGGGTTATGGCTACACCTTC
14	.	TRBJ2-1	TRBV7-9	once	CASSLGRVGDEQFF	TGTGCCAGCAGCTTGGGCAGGGTAGGCGATGAGCAGTTCTTC
16	TRBD1	TRBJ1-4	TRBV10-1	once	CASSGTGSRGNEKLFF	TGCGCCAGCAGTGGGACAGGGTCCCGCGGTAATGAAAAACTGTTTTTT
17	TRBD1	TRBJ2-2	TRBV12-5	.	CASGLKGGTGISGELFF	TGTGCTAGTGGTTTGAAAGGGGGGACAGGGATCTCCGGGGAGCTGTTTTTT
13	.	TRBJ1-2	TRBV5-6	.	CASRHGQKYGYTF	TGTGCCAGCAGACATGGACAGAAGTATGGCTACACCTTC
14	.	TRBJ2-1	TRBV4-2	.	CASSHGGGDNEQFF	TGTGCCAGCAGCCATGGGGGCGGCGACAATGAGCAGTTCTTC
16	TRBD2	TRBJ2-1	TRBV4-2	.	CASSQGIGTSQNEQFF	TGTGCCAGCAGCCAAGGGATCGGGACTAGCCAGAATGAGCAGTTCTTC
14	TRBD1	TRBJ1-2	TRBV19	once	CASTLGTDNYGYTF	TGTGCCAGTACCTTGGGGACAGACAACTATGGCTACACCTTC
12	.	TRBJ1-1	TRBV2	.	CVDRSRNTEAFF	TGTGTCGACCGGAGCAGGAACACTGAAGCTTTCTTT
13	.	TRBJ2-5	TRBV5-4	once	CASSFRGEGTQYF	TGTGCCAGCAGCTTTCGAGGTGAAGGGACCCAGTACTTC
13	.	TRBJ2-7	TRBV29-1	.	CSVEATGVYEQYF	TGCAGCGTTGAAGCGACAGGAGTATACGAGCAGTACTTC
16	TRBD2	TRBJ2-7	TRBV6-1	.	CASSDFAAGESYEQYF	TGTGCCAGCAGTGATTTTGCGGCGGGGGAATCCTACGAGCAGTACTTC
14	.	TRBJ2-3	TRBV6-1	.	CAILPTGRTDTQYF	TGTGCCATCCTACCCACAGGGAGGACAGATACGCAGTATTTT
14	TRBD2	TRBJ2-5	TRBV19	.	CASSHIRGGETQYF	TGTGCCAGTAGTCATATCCGGGGGGGAGAGACCCAGTACTTC
17	.	TRBJ1-1	TRBV30	.	CAWSVLVVTGVNTEAFF	TGTGCCTGGAGTGTACTTGTAGTAACAGGCGTGAACACTGAAGCTTTCTTT